This T cell receptor beta chain is drawn from a study of blood T cell repertoires in COVID-19. Background on the study: The samples span acute and convalescent COVID-19 from the United States, Italy and Spain. Sources were T cells, B-cell-depleted T cells, or PBMCs; the material itself was cDNA or gDNA.

Germline V lookup: CDR1 SGHRS, CDR2 YFSETQ. CDR3 length: 15 amino acids. With 4 bases removed from V and 4 bases from J, the gap between germline ends came to 15 bases. Seattle patients were enrolled during active infection and followed longitudinally. Original handling: Nucleated cell counts were estimated from reference gene primer amplification. TCRdb's table, derived via immunoSEQ multiplex PCR, lists solely in-frame clones and lacks some. V and J calls and clone size follow that table, whereas D and trimming were derived from the DNA. The sample contains 62,000 or so clones, 78% of which appear only once.

This sequence originates from a man aged 60 to 75 with COVID-19, enrolled during active disease. The chain couples TRBV5-1 to TRBJ2-1; weak D call: TRBD2 (5 bases). Sequencing input: peripheral blood. In nucleotides, the CDR3 is TGCGCCAGCAGCCCTACCAGCGGAGTTTACAATGAGCAGTTCTTC. Translation gives CASSPTSGVYNEQFF.